The clone carrying this T cell receptor (beta chain) was seen only a few times. Its antigen is currently unknown. Produced via immunoSEQ multiplex PCR; TCRdb's table is partial and in-frame only. Here the sample spans over 40,000 clones, over 80% being singletons. The ends lost 4 bases at V and 8 bases at J; junction bases unmatched: 9. The CDR3 totals 15 residues. The germline V gene encodes CDR1 MNHNS and CDR2 SASEGT. The entry originates in a study of OX40 agonist ivuxolimab in advanced cancers. About the research overall: The dose of intravenous ivuxolimab that patients received every 2 weeks ranged from 0.01 to 10 mg/kg. The dose-escalation cohort was around 83% male, with a mean age of around 60 years, ranging roughly 20 to 80.

Blood specimens came from baseline, cycle 4 day 1, and cycle 7 day 1. Notes on the study in general: In CD8+ T cells, expanded clones were on average more numerous than in CD4+.

This chain joins TRBV6-1 and TRBJ2-1; 9 positions match TRBD2. The TCR comes from an adult with an advanced solid tumor such as melanoma, head and neck, liver or kidney cancer. The sequencing here drew on CD4+ or CD8+ T cells sorted from blood, taken in a trial of the OX40 agonist ivuxolimab. The CDR3 loop is CASSGLAGVMDEQFF. DNA for the CDR3: TGTGCCAGCAGTGGCTTAGCGGGAGTGATGGATGAGCAGTTCTTC.